The source of this T cell receptor (beta chain) is a study of CD8+ T cells in alopecia areata. Broader study findings: The study found higher clonality in lesional than normal scalp, especially in alopecia totalis/universalis.

This clone occurred once. The antigen is undetermined. Trimming shortened V by 0 bases and J by 2 bases, and 6 bases separated the two germline ends. CDR1 is SGDLS and CDR2 is YYNGEE in the germline V gene. The CDR3 covers 14 residues. Sorting of CD4+ and CD8+ T cells was performed on PBMCs. The authors extracted RNA and reverse transcribed it into cDNA as the sequencing template. Only in-frame clones appear in the TCRdb table, and some are missing; sequencing was by immunoSEQ multiplex PCR. The sample consists of over 200,000 clones, 50% to 60% of them appearing once. V and J are TRBV9 and TRBJ2-1; D is undetermined. Sequenced here: CD4+ T cells sorted from blood, sampled at week 0. The receptor was isolated from a human donor with alopecia areata. CDR3 residues: CASSVGGPYNEQFF. CDR3 DNA sequence: TGTGCCAGCAGCGTAGGAGGCCCCTACAATGAGCAGTTCTTC.